The clone carrying this TCR beta chain ranks as medium-sized (0.01 to 0.1%). What it binds is unknown. Rearranged V-D-J TRB sequences were amplified with a mixed TRB-A/B primer pool. TCRdb re-analysed the multiplex PCR reads in MiXCR, keeping a single row per CDR3 protein. The table shows over 2,500 distinct CDR3 sequences, with more than 20% occurring only once. The data derive from a study of T cell repertoires in aging, cancer and after chemotherapy. Looking at the study overall: Donor ages fell into six groups from 30 or younger up to 70 or older. Glioblastoma patients receiving temozolomide-based therapy gave paired samples before and after chemotherapy.

Whole-study findings and limits: Compared with age-matched healthy donors, untreated hematological or solid cancer patients showed higher blood TCR clonality.

Germline values: CDR1 KGHSH, CDR2 LQKENI. The V end was cut by 5 bases, the J end by 1 base, with 5 bases between. The CDR3 contains 12 residues. The template was genomic DNA from peripheral blood, not RNA. This sequence originates from a human donor with a solid tumor. The source material was blood. The J gene is TRBJ1-1, the V gene TRBV18; no clear D. The CDR3 bases are TGTGCCAGCTCAGTCCCGAACACTGAAGCTTTCTTT. It specifies CASSVPNTEAFF. Full variable domain (outside the CDR3, taken from reference TRBV18 and TRBJ1-1): NAGVMQNPRHLVRRRGQEARLRCSPMKGHSHVYWYRQLPEEGLKFMVYLQKENIIDESGMPKERFSAEFPKEGPSILRIQQVVRGDSAAYFCASSVPNTEAFFGQGTRLTVV.